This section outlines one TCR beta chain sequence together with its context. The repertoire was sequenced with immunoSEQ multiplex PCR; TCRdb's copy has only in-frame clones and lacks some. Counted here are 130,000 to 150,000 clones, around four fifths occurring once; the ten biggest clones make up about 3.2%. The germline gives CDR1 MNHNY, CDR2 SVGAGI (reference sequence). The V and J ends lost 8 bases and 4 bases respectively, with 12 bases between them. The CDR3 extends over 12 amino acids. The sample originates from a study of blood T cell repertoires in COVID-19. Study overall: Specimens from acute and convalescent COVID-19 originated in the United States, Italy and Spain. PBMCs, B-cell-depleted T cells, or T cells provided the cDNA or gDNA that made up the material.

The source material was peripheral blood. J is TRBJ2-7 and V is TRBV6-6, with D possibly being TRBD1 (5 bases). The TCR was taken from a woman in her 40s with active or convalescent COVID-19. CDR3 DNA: TGTGCCAGCCATCAAGGGGAATACGAGCAGTACTTC. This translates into CASHQGEYEQYF.